Presented here are 2 T cell receptor beta chains from one specimen sequenced in a study of identical twins. TCRdb passed the 5' RACE reads through MiXCR, listing each CDR3 protein once. The sample yields 350,000 to 400,000 distinct CDR3 sequences, around 9.7% seen once. The sample consisted of naive T cells sorted from blood. These receptors originate from a woman aged 45 to 65 in good health.

The chain couples TRBV7-6 to TRBJ2-2; D gene unclear. The CDR3 is 15 residues long. Trimming stripped 2 bases from V and 1 base from J, with 8 bases between. Germline V gene lookup returns CDR1 SGHVS and CDR2 FNYEAQ. The CDR3 region has the DNA TGTGCCAGCAGCTTACTGCTTGAGAACACCGGGGAGCTGTTTTTT. It encodes CASSLLLENTGELFF.

The sample holds many counts of this clonotype. V and J are TRBV6-5 and TRBJ2-4; D is undetermined. Germline V lookup: CDR1 MNHEY, CDR2 SVGAGI. V was trimmed by 4 bases and J by 0 bases, leaving 10 bases between them. The CDR3 covers 15 residues. The CDR3 nucleotides read TGTGCCAGCAGTTCGCAGGACCTAGCCAAAAACATTCAGTACTTC. Its protein is CASSSQDLAKNIQYF.